The 4 T cell receptor beta chains below were found in one sample sequenced in a study of long-term antiretroviral therapy in people with HIV. Researchers report immunoSEQ v3.0 was run at survey level. Repertoires were generated with immunoSEQ multiplex PCR, while TCRdb's copy carries only in-frame clones and drops some. The table has about 30,000 clones, 80% to 90% seen once. Sequencing used unsorted PBMCs, obtained just over 2.7 years before starting antiretroviral therapy. The receptors were gathered from a woman in her twenties or thirties with HIV.

This chain connects TRBV28 to TRBJ1-1, with 10 bases that match TRBD1. The CDR3 totals 15 residues. The germline gives CDR1 MDHEN, CDR2 SYDVKM. J lost 4 bases, V lost 2 bases, and 4 bases had no gene match. CDR3 residues: CASSLRGQGFTEAFF. The CDR3 coding sequence is TGTGCCAGCAGTTTACGGGGACAGGGGTTCACTGAAGCTTTCTTT.

The gene calls are TRBV5-1 and TRBJ1-3; a weak D match, TRBD1 (5 bases). The CDR3 covers 15 residues. The V and J ends lost 0 bases and 4 bases respectively, with 11 bases between them. From germline, CDR1 is SGHRS and CDR2 YFSETQ. CDR3 sequence reads: CASSLVSGIGNTIYF. CDR3 DNA: TGCGCCAGCAGCTTGGTATCAGGGATCGGAAACACCATATATTTT.

Only one count was recorded for this clone. The chain employs TRBV11-2 and TRBJ1-1, with D maybe TRBD1 (6 bases). The germline V gene encodes CDR1 SGHAT and CDR2 FQNNGV. The CDR3 runs to 15 residues. The V and J ends lost 7 bases and 4 bases respectively, with 19 bases between them. The CDR3 coding sequence is TGTGCCAGCAACCACTTGGGGGGCGCGGGCACTGAAGCTTTCTTT. It yields the protein CASNHLGGAGTEAFF.

This chain links TRBV6-1 with TRBJ1-6; possibly TRBD1 for D (6 bases). Looked up from germline, CDR1 is MNHNS and CDR2 is SASEGT. The CDR3 contains 16 residues. With 1 base removed from V and 7 bases from J, the gap between germline ends came to 14 bases. The DNA for the CDR3 is TGTGCCAGCAGTGAAGTTACAGGGACCTCAAATTCACCCCTCCACTTT. This sequence encodes CASSEVTGTSNSPLHF.